Below are 7 T cell receptor beta chains sequenced from a single sample in a study of beta chain features in type 1 diabetes. What was sequenced were expressed TCRB transcripts, since all of the isolated RNA had been reverse transcribed. Using immunoSEQ multiplex PCR, the repertoire was profiled, and TCRdb retains in-frame clones only, with some absent. Among 200,000 to 250,000 clones, around 10% were seen once, and the ten largest hold approximately 0.035%. Sequenced: naive CD4+ T cells from blood. These receptors all stem from a woman aged 18-29 years in good health.

The rearrangement joins TRBV7-8 to TRBJ2-1, with 11 bases lining up with TRBD2. Germline CDR1 and CDR2: SGHVS and FQNEAQ. Trimming took 7 bases from V and 4 from J; bases not matched to a gene: 9. The CDR3 spans 16 residues. CDR3: CASTWTSGFQYNEQFF. The CDR3 DNA follows: TGTGCCAGCACCTGGACTAGCGGGTTCCAATACAATGAGCAGTTCTTC.

This clone was seen once. This chain connects TRBV27 to TRBJ2-7, with a possible D match to TRBD1 (5 bases). CDR1 and CDR2 from the germline V gene are MNHEY and SMNVEV (reference sequence). Trimming pared 7 bases from V and 4 bases from J, leaving 14 bases between. CDR3 size: 13 residues. CDR3 protein: CASNLRGRYEQYF. The CDR3 DNA sequence: TGTGCCAGCAACCTTAGGGGTCGGTACGAGCAGTACTTC.

This clone was counted between two and nine times. The chain is built from TRBV30 and TRBJ1-3, with TRBD1 as a possible D gene (5 bases). Trimming took off 5 bases at V and 3 bases at J, with 11 bases between the two ends. Germline loops: CDR1 GTSNPN, CDR2 SVGIG (reference sequence). This CDR3 region has 13 residues. The CDR3 DNA reads as TGTGCCTGGGGGGGGGTTAATGGAAACACCATATATTTT. As protein: CAWGGVNGNTIYF.

This clone has only a few counts. The chain couples TRBV29-1 to TRBJ2-5; 14 nucleotides agree with TRBD2. V lost 6 bases to trimming and J lost 8 bases; unmatched junction nucleotides: 8. The CDR3 is 14 residues long. Germline CDR1 is SQVTM and CDR2 is ANQGSEA. The CDR3 coding sequence is TGCAGCGTGACTAGCGGGAGGGCGGGAGGTACCCAGTACTTC. Protein: CSVTSGRAGGTQYF.

This clone occurred a few times. This chain connects TRBV2 to TRBJ2-7; D gene unclear. CDR1 and CDR2 (germline): SNHLY, FYNNEI. Trimming took 1 base from V and 2 from J, leaving 9 bases between them. This CDR3 region has 14 residues. In DNA form, the CDR3 reads TGTGCCAGCAGTGAAGTTTTCAGGACCTACGAGCAGTACTTC. As protein: CASSEVFRTYEQYF. The whole variable domain, remainder taken from reference TRBV2 and TRBJ2-7, is EPEVTQTPSHQVTQMGQEVILRCVPISNHLYFYWYRQILGQKVEFLVSFYNNEISEKSEIFDDQFSVERPDGSNFTLKIRSTKLEDSAMYFCASSEVFRTYEQYFGPGTRLTVT.

V gene TRBV5-1 combines with J gene TRBJ1-1, with 7 bases matching TRBD1. Per germline, CDR1 SGHRS and CDR2 YFSETQ. V lost 2 bases to trimming and J lost 0 bases; unmatched junction nucleotides: 13. The CDR3 has 18 residues. The CDR3 region has the DNA TGCGCCAGCAGCTTCGGGTTGGACAGGCCTATCATGAACACTGAAGCTTTCTTT. Protein product: CASSFGLDRPIMNTEAFF.

There are a few counts of this clone. This chain connects TRBV19 to TRBJ2-5; D possibly corresponds to TRBD2 (6 bases). V lost 4 bases to trimming and J lost 4 bases, with 16 bases between them. Germline V CDR1 and CDR2: LNHDA, SQIVND (reference sequence). The CDR3 covers 15 residues. The CDR3 region has the DNA TGTGCCAGTAGTACTTCGCGGGGTATGGGAGAGACCCAGTACTTC. This encodes CASSTSRGMGETQYF.